Described below is a single T cell receptor (beta chain) sequence and its context. Its antigen is undetermined. The sample comes from a study of T-cell reconstitution after alpha-beta-depleted transplantation in children. The V end lost 7 bases, the J end lost 2 bases, and 10 bases lay between the germline ends. The germline V gene has CDR1 SGHTS and CDR2 YDEGEE. This CDR3 has 13 amino acids. Study outcomes and limitations: T-cell numbers and diversity one year post-transplant derived largely from freshly generated T cells. Reported findings indicate that, about two months after transplant, alpha-beta T cells came from several hundred expanded clones, which were derived from non-depleted graft cells.

Molecular barcoding with unique molecular identifiers was used for the TCRbeta library. TCRdb redid the calling of the PCR reads with MiXCR, one entry per CDR3 protein. The sample lists approximately 1,000,000 distinct CDR3 sequences, under 30% occurring once. Sequenced material: PBMCs, mostly from graft donor cells, taken 360 days after TCRalphabeta/CD19-depleted stem cell transplant. The sequence came from a boy younger than two who had a stem cell transplant for SCID, so the T cells may come from the graft donor. This chain links TRBV5-8 with TRBJ2-1, with D hard to call. In nucleotides, the CDR3 is TGTGCCAGCCGACCATCAGCCTACAATGAGCAGTTCTTC. As protein: CASRPSAYNEQFF.